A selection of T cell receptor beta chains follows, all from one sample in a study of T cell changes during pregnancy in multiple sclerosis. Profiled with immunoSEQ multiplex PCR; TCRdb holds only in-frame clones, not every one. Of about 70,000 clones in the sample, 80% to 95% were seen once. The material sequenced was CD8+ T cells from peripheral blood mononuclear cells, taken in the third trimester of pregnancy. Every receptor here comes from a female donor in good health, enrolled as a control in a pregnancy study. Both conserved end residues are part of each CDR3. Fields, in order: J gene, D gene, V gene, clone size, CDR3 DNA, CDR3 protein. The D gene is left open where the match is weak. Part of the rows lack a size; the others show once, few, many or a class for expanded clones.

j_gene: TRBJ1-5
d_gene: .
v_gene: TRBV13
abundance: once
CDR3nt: TGTGCCAGCGCCCATCGGAATCAGCCCCAGCATTTT
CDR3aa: CASAHRNQPQHF

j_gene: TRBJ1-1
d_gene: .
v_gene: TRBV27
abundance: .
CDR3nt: TGTGCCAGCAGTTCAATCTCGACTGGCCACGCTGAAGCTTTCTTT
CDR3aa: CASSSISTGHAEAFF

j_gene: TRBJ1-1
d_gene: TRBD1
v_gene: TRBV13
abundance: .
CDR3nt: TGTGCCAGCAGCATAGGGACAGGGATAGGGACTGAAGCTTTCTTT
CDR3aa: CASSIGTGIGTEAFF

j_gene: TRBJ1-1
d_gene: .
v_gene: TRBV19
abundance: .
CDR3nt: TGTGCCAGTAACCGAGGGGGTACTGAAGCTTTCTTT
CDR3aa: CASNRGGTEAFF

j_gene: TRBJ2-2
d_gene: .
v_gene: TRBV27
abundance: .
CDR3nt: TGTGCCGTAGAACGGGGCGGGGAGCTGTTTTTT
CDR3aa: CAVERGGELFF

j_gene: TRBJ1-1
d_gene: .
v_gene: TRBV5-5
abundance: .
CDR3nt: TGTGCCAGCAGCTCCCTCGGGAATTTGGACACTGAAGCTTTCTTT
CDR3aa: CASSSLGNLDTEAFF

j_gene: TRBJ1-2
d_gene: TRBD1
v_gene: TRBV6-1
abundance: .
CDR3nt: TGTGCCAGCAGTGGCATTCTAGGGACAGGGGGCATATGGGCCTATGGCTACACCTTC
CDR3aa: CASSGILGTGGIWAYGYTF

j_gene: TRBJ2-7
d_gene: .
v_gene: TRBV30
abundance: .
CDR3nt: TGTGCCTGGAGTGTAGGGGGTTCCTACGAGCAGTACTTC
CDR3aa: CAWSVGGSYEQYF

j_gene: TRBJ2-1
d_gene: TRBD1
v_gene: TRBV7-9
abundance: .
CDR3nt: TGTGCCAGCAGCTCCCCAGTAGGATCTAGGGACAGGGGGGAGGATGAGCAGTTCTTC
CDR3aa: CASSSPVGSRDRGEDEQFF

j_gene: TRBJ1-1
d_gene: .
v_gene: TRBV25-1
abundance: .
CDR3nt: TGTGCCAGCGCAACTTCGGGGGTAACCGAGATCACTGAAGCTTTCTTT
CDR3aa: CASATSGVTEITEAFF

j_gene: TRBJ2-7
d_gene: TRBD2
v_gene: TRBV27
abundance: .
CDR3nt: TGTGCCAGCAGTTTAGCGGGGGGACACTCCTACGAGCAGTACTTC
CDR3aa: CASSLAGGHSYEQYF

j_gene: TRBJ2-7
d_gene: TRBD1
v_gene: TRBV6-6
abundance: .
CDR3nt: TGTGCCAGCAGTTACTCATCAGGGGGCTACGAGCAGTACTTC
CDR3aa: CASSYSSGGYEQYF

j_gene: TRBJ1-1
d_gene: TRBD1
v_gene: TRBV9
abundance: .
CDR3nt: TGTGCCAGCAGCGCGGGGACAGTTTTGAACACTGAAGCTTTCTTT
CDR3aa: CASSAGTVLNTEAFF

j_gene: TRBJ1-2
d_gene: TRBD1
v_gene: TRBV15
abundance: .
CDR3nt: TGTGCCACCAGTGGGACAGGCAACTATGGCTACACCTTC
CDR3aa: CATSGTGNYGYTF

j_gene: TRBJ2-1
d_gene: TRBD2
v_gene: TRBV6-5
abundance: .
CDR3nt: TGTGCCAGCAGTCTAGCGGGGAGCTCCTACAATGAGCAGTTCTTC
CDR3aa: CASSLAGSSYNEQFF

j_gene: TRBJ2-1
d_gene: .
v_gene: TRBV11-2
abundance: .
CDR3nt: TGTGCCAGCAGCTTACCGGACTCGAATCACTACAATGAGCAGTTCTTC
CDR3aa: CASSLPDSNHYNEQFF

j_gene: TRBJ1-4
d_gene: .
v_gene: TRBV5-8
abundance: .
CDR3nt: TGTGCCAGCAGCTTGGGTACCGGAGCGGATGAAAAACTGTTTTTT
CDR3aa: CASSLGTGADEKLFF

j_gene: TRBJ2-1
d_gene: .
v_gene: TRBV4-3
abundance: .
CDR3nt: TGCGCCAGCAGCCAAGAAGCCGACAATGAGCAGTTCTTC
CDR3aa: CASSQEADNEQFF

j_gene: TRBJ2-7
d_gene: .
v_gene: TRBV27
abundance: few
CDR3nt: TGTGCCAGCGGGGGCAGGTTCTACGAGCAGTACTTC
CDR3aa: CASGGRFYEQYF

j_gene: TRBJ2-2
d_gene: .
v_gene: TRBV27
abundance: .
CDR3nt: TGTGCCAGCAGATCAACCGGGGAGCTGTTTTTT
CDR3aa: CASRSTGELFF

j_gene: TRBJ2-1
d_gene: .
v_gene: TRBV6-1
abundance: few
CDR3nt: TGTGCCAGCAGTGAGACTTTCAATGAGCAGTTCTTC
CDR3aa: CASSETFNEQFF

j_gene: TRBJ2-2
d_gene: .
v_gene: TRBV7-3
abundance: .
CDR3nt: TGTGCCAGCAGCTTCAGAGCAGAGGGTAGTGATAACACCGGGGAGCTGTTTTTT
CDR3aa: CASSFRAEGSDNTGELFF

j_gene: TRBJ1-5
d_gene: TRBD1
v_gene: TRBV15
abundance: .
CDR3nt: TGTGCCACCAGCAGATCGGGACAGCTCAATCAGCCCCAGCATTTT
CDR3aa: CATSRSGQLNQPQHF

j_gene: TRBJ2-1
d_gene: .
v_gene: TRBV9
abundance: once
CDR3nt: TGTGCCAGCAGCGAAGGGGACAACTACAATGAGCAGTTCTTC
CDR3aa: CASSEGDNYNEQFF

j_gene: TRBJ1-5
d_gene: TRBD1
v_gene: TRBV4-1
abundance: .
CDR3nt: TGCGCCAGCAGCCAAGGCAGGGGGCTAGGTCAGCCCCAGCATTTT
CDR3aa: CASSQGRGLGQPQHF

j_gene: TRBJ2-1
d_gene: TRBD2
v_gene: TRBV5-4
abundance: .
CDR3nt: TGTGCCAGCAGCTTCGCGGGGGGGCCCGGTGAGCAGTTCTTC
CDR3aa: CASSFAGGPGEQFF

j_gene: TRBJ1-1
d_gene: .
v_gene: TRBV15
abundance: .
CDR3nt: TGTGCCACCAGCAGAGGTTCAGTGAACACTGAAGCTTTCTTT
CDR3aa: CATSRGSVNTEAFF

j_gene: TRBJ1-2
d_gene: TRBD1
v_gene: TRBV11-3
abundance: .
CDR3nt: TGTGCCAGCAGCCGTCCGGGACAGGGTAGGAATGGCTACACCTTC
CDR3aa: CASSRPGQGRNGYTF

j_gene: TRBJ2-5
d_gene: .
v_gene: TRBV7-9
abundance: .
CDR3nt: TGTGCCAGCAGCTTAGCGGGCCTACAAGAGACCCAGTACTTC
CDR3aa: CASSLAGLQETQYF

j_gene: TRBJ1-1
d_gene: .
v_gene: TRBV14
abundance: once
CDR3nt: TGTGCCAGCAGCCAAGGGGACAATGCCGAAGCTTTCTTT
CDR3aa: CASSQGDNAEAFF

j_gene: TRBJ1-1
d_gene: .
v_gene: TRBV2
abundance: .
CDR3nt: TGTGCCAGCAGTATGGGACTTAACACTGAAGCTTTCTTT
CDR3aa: CASSMGLNTEAFF

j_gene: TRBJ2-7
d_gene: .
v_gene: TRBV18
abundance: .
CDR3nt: TGTGCCAGCTCACCACCGGACAGCTACGAGCAGTACTTC
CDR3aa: CASSPPDSYEQYF

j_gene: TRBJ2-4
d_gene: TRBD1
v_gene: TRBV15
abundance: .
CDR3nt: TGTGCCACCAGCGATCGATTTAGGGGGCAAGCCAAAAACATTCAGTACTTC
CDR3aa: CATSDRFRGQAKNIQYF

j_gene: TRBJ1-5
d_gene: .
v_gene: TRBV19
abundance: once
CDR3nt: TGTGCCAGTAGTATAAGGGACTATAATCAGCCCCAGCATTTT
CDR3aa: CASSIRDYNQPQHF

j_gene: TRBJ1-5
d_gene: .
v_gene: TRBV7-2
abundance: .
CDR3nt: TGTGCCAGCAGCTTAGCTCCAGGGTCACAGCATTTT
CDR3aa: CASSLAPGSQHF

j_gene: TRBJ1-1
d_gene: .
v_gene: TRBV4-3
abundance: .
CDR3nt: TGCGCCAGCAGCCAAGTGCTGGAGGACACTGAAGCTTTCTTT
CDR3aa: CASSQVLEDTEAFF

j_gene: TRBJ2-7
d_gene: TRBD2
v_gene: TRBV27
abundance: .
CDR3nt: TGTGCCAGCAGTTTAGGGGCTAGCGGGGGATCCTACGAGCAGTACTTC
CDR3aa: CASSLGASGGSYEQYF

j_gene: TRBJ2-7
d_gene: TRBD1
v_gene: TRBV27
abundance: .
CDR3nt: TGTGCCAGCAGTATGGGACAGGGTGATTACGAGCAGTACTTC
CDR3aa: CASSMGQGDYEQYF

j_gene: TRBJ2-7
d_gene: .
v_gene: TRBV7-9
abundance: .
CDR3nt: TGTGCCAGCAGCACGGACTTATCCTACGAGCAGTACTTC
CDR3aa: CASSTDLSYEQYF

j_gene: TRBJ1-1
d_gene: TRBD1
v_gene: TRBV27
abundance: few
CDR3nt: TGTGCCAGCAGGGAACAGGGGGGGGTGACTGAAGCTTTCTTT
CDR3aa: CASREQGGVTEAFF

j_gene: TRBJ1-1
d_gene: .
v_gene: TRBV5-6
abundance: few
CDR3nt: TGTGCCAGCAGCTTGGAAGCAGGCATGAACACTGAAGCTTTCTTT
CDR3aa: CASSLEAGMNTEAFF

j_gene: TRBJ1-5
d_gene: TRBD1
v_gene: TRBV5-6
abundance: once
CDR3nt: TGTGCCAGCAGCTCCAGACAGGGACCCAATCAGCCCCAGCATTTT
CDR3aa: CASSSRQGPNQPQHF

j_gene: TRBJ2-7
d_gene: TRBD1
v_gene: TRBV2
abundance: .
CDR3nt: TGTGCCACCCTGACAGGGCCCCGCGAGCAGTACTTC
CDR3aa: CATLTGPREQYF

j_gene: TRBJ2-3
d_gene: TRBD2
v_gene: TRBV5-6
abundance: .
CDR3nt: TGTGCCAGCAGCTTGGAGCTAGCGGGGGTTACAGATACGCAGTATTTT
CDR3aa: CASSLELAGVTDTQYF